The 16 T cell receptor beta chains presented below share a single source sample, sequenced in a study of glioma-infiltrating T cells. TCR alpha and beta CDR3 regions were amplified from RNA using iRepertoire nested multiplex PCR. Each CDR3 protein gets one entry after TCRdb re-called the multiplex PCR reads with MiXCR. Among over 140,000 distinct CDR3 sequences, roughly 43% were seen once, and the ten largest hold roughly a fifth. Material for sequencing was glioma tissue, nonneoplastic brain tissue, or PBMCs (not recorded which). The receptors come from a human donor with low-grade glioma or glioblastoma, undergoing nonglioma brain surgery, or in good health (not recorded which).

The CDR3 DNA sequence: TGTGCCAGCAGCCGGACTAGCGGGGCGAGGGAGCAGTTCTTC. Protein product: CASSRTSGAREQFF. This chain joins TRBV11-1 and TRBJ2-1; 12 bases align to TRBD2. The germline V gene encodes CDR1 SGHAT and CDR2 FQDESV (reference sequence). The V and J ends lost 5 bases and 10 bases, in that order; junction bases with no gene match: 6. The CDR3 length is 14 residues. The complete variable domain, with remaining parts taken from reference TRBV11-1 and TRBJ2-1, reads EAEVAQSPRYKITEKSQAVAFWCDPISGHATLYWYRQILGQGPELLVQFQDESVVDDSQLPKDRFSAERLKGVDSTLKIQPAELGDSAMYLCASSRTSGAREQFFGPGTRLTVL.

The chain employs TRBV6-1 and TRBJ2-1; 7 bases are shared with TRBD2. CDR3 length: 14 amino acids. Germline V lookup: CDR1 MNHNS, CDR2 SASEGT. Trimming at V came to 6 bases and at J to 8 bases, leaving 10 bases not matched to a gene. The CDR3, as DNA: TGTGCCAGCAGAGATCCGGGAGGTGTTGATGAGCAGTTCTTC. Translated: CASRDPGGVDEQFF.

This clonotype was detected a few times. The chain joins TRBV20-1 to TRBJ2-1, with D unresolved. CDR1 DFQATT and CDR2 SNEGSKA come from the germline V gene (reference sequence). The V gene lost 6 bases and the J gene lost 9 bases, with 12 bases spanning the gap. This CDR3 has 11 amino acids. The CDR3 here is CSAKLDLEQFF. As DNA, the CDR3 is TGCAGTGCCAAGCTAGATCTTGAGCAGTTCTTC.

The gene calls are TRBV12-3 or TRBV12-4 and TRBJ2-3, with TRBD1 matching over 8 bases. V dropped 5 bases and J dropped 3; count of bases not matched to a gene: 7. The CDR3 sequence is 15 residues long. CDR3 bases: TGTGCCAGCAGTGTGGACAGGGATTTTACAGATACGCAGTATTTT. This gives the protein CASSVDRDFTDTQYF.

The chain has TRBV2 and TRBJ1-2; D is possibly TRBD1 (5 bases). Trimming left V 6 bases short and J 4 bases short, with 18 bases between. Germline V gives CDR1 SNHLY, CDR2 FYNNEI. The CDR3 runs 15 residues. CDR3 DNA: TGTGCCAGCAGGGCCCCCGACAGTCCATCCTATGGCTACACCTTC. Amino acid sequence: CASRAPDSPSYGYTF.

This sequence joins TRBV2 and TRBJ2-5; 7 bases map to TRBD2. CDR1 is SNHLY, CDR2 FYNNEI, per germline. The CDR3 covers 14 residues. V lost 8 bases, J lost 2 bases, and 8 bases stayed unmatched. CDR3 in amino acids: CASSKRGLQETQYF. Here the CDR3 DNA reads TGTGCCAGCTCAAAGCGGGGCCTACAAGAGACCCAGTACTTC.

This clonotype has just a few counts. The CDR3 DNA reads as TGTGCCAGCAGTTCACAGGAGCTCTATGGCTACACCTTC. It encodes CASSSQELYGYTF. The chain carries TRBV28 and TRBJ1-2; the D gene is possibly TRBD1 (5 bases). CDR3 size: 13 residues. V was shortened by 4 bases and J by 4 bases, with 10 bases between the two germline ends. Germline CDR1 is MDHEN and CDR2 is SYDVKM.

This clonotype was counted a few times. The CDR3, as DNA: TGCAGTGCAAGGACCGGGACAGGGATTCGCGAGCAGTACTTC. Encoded protein: CSARTGTGIREQYF. V is TRBV20-1 and J is TRBJ2-7; TRBD1 agrees at 9 bases. The J segment lost 6 bases and the V segment lost 6 bases, leaving 12 bases of the junction unmatched. CDR3 length equals 14 residues. Germline V gene sequence: CDR1 DFQATT, CDR2 SNEGSKA (reference sequence).

This clonotype occurred a few times. The chain recombines TRBV11-2 with TRBJ2-1; D may be TRBD2 (6 bases). Germline loops: CDR1 SGHAT, CDR2 FQNNGV. This CDR3 contains 15 residues. Trimming shortened V by 3 bases and J by 4 bases, and 13 bases separated the two germline ends. In DNA form, the CDR3 reads TGTGCCAGCAGCTTTGTACTAGCAAGGTACAATGAGCAGTTCTTC. Its protein product is CASSFVLARYNEQFF.

The sample holds a few counts of this clonotype. The rearrangement uses TRBV20-1 and TRBJ1-5, with unresolved D. The CDR3 runs to 11 residues. CDR1 is DFQATT, CDR2 SNEGSKA, per germline (reference sequence). Trimming took off 6 bases at V and 9 bases at J, with 12 bases between the two ends. The CDR3 sequence is CSARNLGPQHF. CDR3 in DNA: TGCAGTGCACGGAATCTTGGGCCCCAGCATTTT.

At least ten counts were recorded for this clonotype. The chain links TRBV29-1 to TRBJ1-1; 8 nucleotides line up with TRBD1. Trimming took 5 bases from V and 6 from J; bases not matched to a gene: 5. CDR1 and CDR2 from the germline V gene are SQVTM and ANQGSEA. The CDR3 spans 12 residues. Here the CDR3 reads CSVCRGQSEAFF. CDR3 nucleotides: TGCAGCGTTTGCAGGGGGCAATCTGAAGCTTTCTTT.

The V gene is TRBV7-9, the J gene TRBJ2-5; D remains ambiguous. Germline V gives CDR1 SEHNR, CDR2 FQNEAQ (reference sequence). V lost 3 bases to trimming and J lost 4 bases, with 9 bases between them. The CDR3 covers 13 residues. CDR3 nucleotide sequence: TGTGCCAGCAGCTTCCCCGCTGGAGAGACCCAGTACTTC. Translated: CASSFPAGETQYF.

The V and J genes are TRBV6-1 and TRBJ2-5, with D maybe TRBD2 (5 bases). V lost 5 bases to trimming and J lost 0 bases, with 10 bases between them. The CDR3 totals 14 residues. CDR1 and CDR2 from the germline V gene are MNHNS and SASEGT. This CDR3 is CASSRGLNQETQYF. The CDR3 DNA sequence: TGTGCCAGCAGTCGCGGGCTTAACCAAGAGACCCAGTACTTC.

This clonotype was detected a few times. The chain recombines TRBV27 with TRBJ1-6, with D possibly TRBD1 on 5 matching bases. CDR1 is MNHEY and CDR2 is SMNVEV in the germline V gene (reference sequence). Trimming pared 3 bases from V and 9 bases from J, leaving 15 bases between. The CDR3 is 15 amino acids. As DNA, the CDR3 is TGTGCCAGCAGTTTTGTTCAGGGCACGGGTTCACCCCTCCACTTT. It is translated as CASSFVQGTGSPLHF.

This clonotype was observed a handful of times. V and J are TRBV19 and TRBJ1-1, with a weak D call TRBD1 (5 bases). Germline CDR1 reads LNHDA; CDR2 reads SQIVND (reference sequence). The CDR3 has 12 amino acids. Trimming took 3 bases from V and 8 from J, leaving 10 bases between them. Written as DNA, the CDR3 is TGTGCCAGTAGTATTGGGGACCTCGAAGCTTTCTTT. This translates into CASSIGDLEAFF.

The J gene is TRBJ1-6, the V gene TRBV6-2 or TRBV6-3; 7 bases are a match to TRBD1. The CDR3 length is 15 residues. Germline values: CDR1 MNHEY, CDR2 SVGEGT. J lost 5 bases, V lost 7 bases, and 8 bases had no gene match. The DNA for the CDR3 is TGTGCCAGCATGAACGAGGGACAGAATAATTCACCCCTCCACTTT. It codes for CASMNEGQNNSPLHF.